A selection of T cell receptor beta chains follows, all from one sample in a study of Graves' ophthalmopathy and Graves' hyperthyroidism. TCRdb analysed the multiplex PCR reads with MiXCR anew, one entry per CDR3 protein. This sample carries under 400,000 distinct CDR3 sequences, under 20% of them seen once, and the ten largest clones take around an eighth. The sequencing sample was made of peripheral blood. The receptor set was obtained from an adult man with Graves' ophthalmopathy. CDR3s include the opening cysteine and the closing phenylalanine or tryptophan. A D gene is named only where the DNA matches it firmly. For some rows the clone size is stated as once, few or many, or as a class when expanded; others skip it.

d_gene: TRBD2
v_gene: TRBV2
len: 14
abundance: many
j_gene: TRBJ2-7
CDR3aa: CASSGTTKTYEQYF
CDR3nt: TGTGCCAGCTCCGGGACTACGAAGACCTACGAGCAGTACTTC

d_gene: TRBD1
v_gene: TRBV13
len: 17
abundance: many
j_gene: TRBJ1-2
CDR3aa: CASSLPNRDRFNYGYTF
CDR3nt: TGTGCCAGCAGTTTACCTAACCGGGACAGATTTAATTATGGCTACACCTTC

d_gene: NA
v_gene: TRBV6-1
len: 12
abundance: NA
j_gene: TRBJ1-6
CDR3aa: CATAGWNSPLHF
CDR3nt: TGTGCCACGGCGGGCTGGAATTCACCCCTCCACTTT

d_gene: NA
v_gene: TRBV2
len: 12
abundance: many
j_gene: TRBJ2-5
CDR3aa: CASTLSVETQYF
CDR3nt: TGTGCCAGCACCCTATCGGTAGAGACCCAGTACTTC

d_gene: NA
v_gene: TRBV28
len: 15
abundance: many
j_gene: TRBJ1-2
CDR3aa: CASSLRGPVNYGYTF
CDR3nt: TGTGCCAGCAGTCTCCGCGGCCCTGTTAACTATGGCTACACCTTC

d_gene: NA
v_gene: TRBV6-1
len: 15
abundance: many
j_gene: TRBJ2-7
CDR3aa: CASRAGLPQGGEQYF
CDR3nt: TGTGCCAGCAGGGCGGGATTACCCCAGGGGGGCGAGCAGTACTTC

d_gene: TRBD1
v_gene: TRBV18
len: 13
abundance: NA
j_gene: TRBJ2-7
CDR3aa: CASSVTGVSEQYF
CDR3nt: TGTGCCAGCTCAGTCACAGGGGTCTCCGAGCAGTACTTC

d_gene: NA
v_gene: TRBV3-1
len: 16
abundance: many
j_gene: TRBJ2-5
CDR3aa: CASSQEGTPYQETQYF
CDR3nt: TGTGCCAGCAGCCAAGAAGGGACACCGTACCAAGAGACCCAGTACTTC

d_gene: TRBD1
v_gene: TRBV6-2/TRBV6-3
len: 16
abundance: many
j_gene: TRBJ2-2
CDR3aa: CAVGRDSYANTGELFF
CDR3nt: TGTGCCGTGGGAAGGGACAGCTACGCGAACACCGGGGAGCTGTTTTTT

d_gene: NA
v_gene: TRBV15
len: 11
abundance: many
j_gene: TRBJ1-2
CDR3aa: CATSNNLGYTF
CDR3nt: TGTGCCACCTCTAACAATCTGGGCTACACCTTC

d_gene: NA
v_gene: TRBV5-1
len: 14
abundance: many
j_gene: TRBJ2-7
CDR3aa: CASSLAGRDYEQYF
CDR3nt: TGCGCCAGCAGCTTAGCGGGCAGGGACTACGAGCAGTACTTC

d_gene: NA
v_gene: TRBV20-1
len: 15
abundance: many
j_gene: TRBJ2-5
CDR3aa: CSARAPLSARWAQYF
CDR3nt: TGCAGTGCTAGGGCCCCGTTGAGCGCGCGTTGGGCCCAGTACTTC

d_gene: NA
v_gene: TRBV4-1
len: 15
abundance: many
j_gene: TRBJ1-3
CDR3aa: CASSQDAQGWDTIYF
CDR3nt: TGCGCCAGCAGCCAAGACGCCCAGGGATGGGACACCATATATTTT

d_gene: NA
v_gene: TRBV27
len: 15
abundance: many
j_gene: TRBJ1-5
CDR3aa: CASRQTGHSNQPQHF
CDR3nt: TGTGCCAGCAGACAAACAGGGCATAGCAATCAGCCCCAGCATTTT

d_gene: NA
v_gene: TRBV3-1
len: 16
abundance: many
j_gene: TRBJ2-2
CDR3aa: CASSQDPRSRTGELFF
CDR3nt: TGTGCCAGCAGCCAAGATCCAAGGTCGAGGACCGGGGAGCTGTTTTTT

d_gene: NA
v_gene: TRBV28
len: 13
abundance: many
j_gene: TRBJ1-2
CDR3aa: CASSIRTVGGYTF
CDR3nt: TGTGCCAGCAGCATAAGGACCGTAGGCGGCTACACCTTC

d_gene: TRBD1
v_gene: TRBV7-6
len: 16
abundance: many
j_gene: TRBJ2-7
CDR3aa: CASSLGGQGGTYEQYF
CDR3nt: TGTGCCAGCAGCTTAGGGGGACAGGGGGGGACCTACGAGCAGTACTTC

d_gene: NA
v_gene: TRBV28
len: 15
abundance: many
j_gene: TRBJ2-5
CDR3aa: CASSLVAGAGETQYF
CDR3nt: TGTGCCAGCAGTTTAGTGGCGGGGGCTGGAGAGACCCAGTACTTC

d_gene: TRBD1
v_gene: TRBV28
len: 15
abundance: few
j_gene: TRBJ2-7
CDR3aa: CASRYRDRVFYEQYF
CDR3nt: TGTGCCAGCAGGTACCGGGACAGGGTGTTCTACGAGCAGTACTTC

d_gene: NA
v_gene: TRBV12-3/TRBV12-4
len: 15
abundance: many
j_gene: TRBJ1-2
CDR3aa: CASNEGWGGGFGYTF
CDR3nt: TGTGCCAGCAACGAAGGGTGGGGAGGTGGATTTGGCTACACCTTC

d_gene: NA
v_gene: TRBV6-2/TRBV6-3
len: 13
abundance: many
j_gene: TRBJ2-5
CDR3aa: CASSRLPQETQYF
CDR3nt: TGTGCCAGCAGTCGACTACCGCAAGAGACCCAGTACTTC

d_gene: NA
v_gene: TRBV12-3/TRBV12-4
len: 12
abundance: NA
j_gene: TRBJ1-3
CDR3aa: CASSWGANTIYF
CDR3nt: TGTGCCAGCAGTTGGGGCGCCAACACCATATATTTT

d_gene: NA
v_gene: TRBV20-1
len: 15
abundance: many
j_gene: TRBJ1-6
CDR3aa: CSARDGVLLYSPLHF
CDR3nt: TGCAGTGCTAGAGACGGGGTACTACTCTATTCACCCCTCCACTTT

d_gene: TRBD1
v_gene: TRBV18
len: 17
abundance: NA
j_gene: TRBJ1-2
CDR3aa: CASSPKRGTATNYGYTF
CDR3nt: TGTGCCAGCTCACCGAAACGAGGGACAGCGACTAACTATGGCTACACCTTC

d_gene: NA
v_gene: TRBV14
len: 16
abundance: many
j_gene: TRBJ1-6
CDR3aa: CASSLDGTSLRSPLHF
CDR3nt: TGTGCCAGCAGCCTAGACGGGACAAGTCTTCGGTCACCCCTCCACTTT

d_gene: NA
v_gene: TRBV7-2
len: 11
abundance: few
j_gene: TRBJ1-1
CDR3aa: CASSWATEAFF
CDR3nt: TGTGCCAGCAGCTGGGCAACTGAAGCTTTCTTT

d_gene: TRBD1
v_gene: TRBV6-2/TRBV6-3
len: 17
abundance: NA
j_gene: TRBJ2-5
CDR3aa: CASSSARDRAARETQYF
CDR3nt: TGTGCCAGCAGTTCCGCCCGGGACAGGGCGGCTCGAGAGACCCAGTACTTC

d_gene: NA
v_gene: TRBV6-2/TRBV6-3
len: 18
abundance: NA
j_gene: TRBJ2-7
CDR3aa: CASSQPMRPGSSSYEQYF
CDR3nt: TGTGCCAGCAGTCAGCCGATGCGGCCCGGCTCGAGCTCCTACGAGCAGTACTTC

d_gene: TRBD2
v_gene: TRBV2
len: 22
abundance: many
j_gene: TRBJ2-7
CDR3aa: CASSEGRFLLVASGRHAYEQYF
CDR3nt: TGTGCCAGCAGTGAAGGCCGCTTCCTCCTTGTGGCTAGCGGGAGGCATGCCTACGAGCAGTACTTC

d_gene: NA
v_gene: TRBV6-2/TRBV6-3
len: 12
abundance: many
j_gene: TRBJ1-2
CDR3aa: CASRTGSYGYTF
CDR3nt: TGTGCCAGCAGGACCGGATCCTATGGCTACACCTTC

d_gene: NA
v_gene: TRBV24-1
len: 13
abundance: NA
j_gene: TRBJ2-7
CDR3aa: CATSDSSSYEQYF
CDR3nt: TGTGCCACCAGCGACTCCAGCTCCTACGAGCAGTACTTC

d_gene: TRBD1
v_gene: TRBV2
len: 15
abundance: few
j_gene: TRBJ2-5
CDR3aa: CASWEPGQVQETQYF
CDR3nt: TGTGCCAGCTGGGAACCGGGACAGGTACAAGAGACCCAGTACTTC

d_gene: NA
v_gene: TRBV15
len: 20
abundance: many
j_gene: TRBJ1-1
CDR3aa: CATSRNPFGEGRLEVTEAFF
CDR3nt: TGTGCCACCAGCAGAAACCCCTTCGGGGAGGGACGCTTGGAGGTCACTGAAGCTTTCTTT

d_gene: NA
v_gene: TRBV15
len: 15
abundance: NA
j_gene: TRBJ1-5
CDR3aa: CATSRDNPYNQPQHF
CDR3nt: TGTGCCACCAGCAGAGACAATCCCTACAATCAGCCCCAGCATTTT